The subject of this entry is one TCR beta chain. This clonotype is identified as medium-sized (0.01 to 0.1%). Its antigen remains undetermined. Per-nucleotide qualities are absent, and no much larger clonotype sits a single base away. This specimen comes from a study of T cells generated in artificial thymic organoids (dated by TCRdb to the late 2010s). Concerning the study at large: The study compared TCR alpha and beta CDR3 repertoires of CD8 single positive T cells derived from in vitro artificial thymic organoids with the repertoires of thymic and peripheral blood naive CD8 T cells. The displayed repertoire sequencing data were described as being representative of three independent experiments. Findings and caveats that apply to the study as a whole: No skewed Valpha or Vbeta usage was observed in organoid-derived T cells, a finding that argues against dominance of unconventional lineages or clonal expansions. The TCR clonotype diversity of organoid-derived CD8 single positive T cells was physiological and comparable to that of naive CD8 T cells from thymus and blood.

Artificial thymic organoids were generated by aggregating human HSPCs with MS5 murine stromal cells transduced with human DLL1, and the organoids were cultured at an air-liquid interface. Organoids were seeded with FACS-purified CD34+CD3- hematopoietic stem and progenitor cells depleted of residual T cells. Organoids were cultured in serum-free RB27 medium: RPMI 1640 supplemented with B27, FLT3L, IL-7 and ascorbic acid. Organoid and thymic CD3+TCRalphabeta+CD8 single positive T cells were FACS sorted before RNA extraction. For each sample, total RNA was purified from approximately 40,000 to 200,000 sorted cells using the RNeasy Micro kit, and RNA quality was checked on an Agilent RNA 6000 Nano chip. Separate semi-nested PCR amplifications were run for the TCRalpha and TCRbeta libraries, using Advantage 2 and reverse primers located in the TRAC or TRBC constant regions. The amount of total RNA used for first-strand cDNA synthesis ranged from 3.5 to 500 ng. TCR cDNA libraries were generated by 5'-RACE using the SMARTer PCR cDNA Synthesis kit, with a poly-dT primer employed for first-strand synthesis. Sample-specific 5-nucleotide barcodes were carried by the semi-nested constant-region reverse primers, and the resulting products were cleaned using the Zymo DNA Clean and Concentrator-5 kit. As many as ten barcoded samples were combined into a pool, ligated to Illumina adaptors, and sequenced on an Illumina MiSeq as 2 x 150 bp paired-end reads. The original pipeline was this. After demultiplexing, reads were aligned using BLAT against a custom library built from IMGT containing every combination of human TRAV, TRAJ, TRBV, TRBD and TRBJ. The best BLAT hits were picked using pslCDnaFilter (-maxAligns=1, -ignoreIntrons), and custom Perl scripts were used to calculate clonotype frequencies. The public reads were reanalyzed by TCRdb: fastp trimming at Q25, MiXCR alignment, in-frame beta chains only. Each entry is one CDR3 protein sequence, shown with its most common DNA and genes. None of the V and J calls come from the authors' own analysis; TCRdb made them. The sample contains 8,200 or so distinct CDR3 sequences, 20% to 30% of them found a single time. The ten largest clones capture approximately 3% of the sample.

The CDR3 goes from the cysteine to the phenylalanine over 16 residues. The CDR3 DNA has 48 bases and is translated from base 1. The junction carries 10 bases between V and J, which are trimmed by 4 bases and 0 bases respectively. As encoded in the germline V gene, CDR1 is MGHRA while CDR2 is YSYEKL. Recombination linked TRBV4-1 to TRBJ2-6, with the D gene too uncertain to name. The TCR comes from a human donor who gave cord blood stem cells for thymic organoid culture, a cardiac surgery patient who gave postnatal thymus, or a blood donor (not recorded which). Sequenced: naive CD8+ T cells grown in artificial thymic organoids from cord blood stem and progenitor cells. Taken with the paper, the label for cell subset or site translates to: CD3+TCRalphabeta+CD8SP T cells; for blood, CD45RO-CCR7+ naive CD8+ T cells. The CDR3 protein: CASSLPHPSGANVLTF. The nucleotide sequence reads as follows: TGCGCCAGCAGCCTACCACACCCCTCTGGGGCCAACGTCCTGACTTTC.